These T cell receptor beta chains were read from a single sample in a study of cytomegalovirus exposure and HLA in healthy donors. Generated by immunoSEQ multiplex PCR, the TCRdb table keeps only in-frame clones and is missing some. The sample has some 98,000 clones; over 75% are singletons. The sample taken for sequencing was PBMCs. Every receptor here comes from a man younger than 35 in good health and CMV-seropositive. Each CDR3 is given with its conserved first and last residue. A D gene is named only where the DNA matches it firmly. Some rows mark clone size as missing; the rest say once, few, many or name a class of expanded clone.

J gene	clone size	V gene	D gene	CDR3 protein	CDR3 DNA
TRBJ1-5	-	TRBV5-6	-	CASSPGEHQPQHF	TGTGCCAGCAGCCCGGGGGAACACCAGCCCCAGCATTTT
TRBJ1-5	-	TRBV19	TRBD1	CASSIPTGDNSNQPQHF	TGTGCCAGTAGTATTCCGACAGGGGACAATAGCAATCAGCCCCAGCATTTT
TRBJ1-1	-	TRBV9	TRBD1	CASSVVGQLNTEAFF	TGTGCCAGCAGCGTAGTGGGACAGCTGAACACTGAAGCTTTCTTT
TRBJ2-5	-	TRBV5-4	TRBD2	CASSKGGGSQETQYF	TGTGCCAGCAGCAAGGGCGGCGGGAGCCAAGAGACCCAGTACTTC
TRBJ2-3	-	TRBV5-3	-	CARSLDPSAGTDTQYF	TGTGCCAGAAGCTTGGATCCTAGCGCCGGCACAGATACGCAGTATTTT
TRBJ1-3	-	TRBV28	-	CASSLGGTIYF	TGTGCCAGCAGTTTGGGGGGAACCATATATTTT
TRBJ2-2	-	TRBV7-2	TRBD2	CASSSTSGGASGELFF	TGTGCCAGCAGCTCTACTAGCGGGGGGGCCTCCGGGGAGCTGTTTTTT
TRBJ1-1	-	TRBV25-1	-	CASSDLRENTEAFF	TGTGCCAGCAGTGATTTGCGAGAGAACACTGAAGCTTTCTTT
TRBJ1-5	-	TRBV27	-	CASSLHQDRRDQPQHF	TGTGCCAGCAGTTTACATCAAGACAGGAGAGATCAGCCCCAGCATTTT
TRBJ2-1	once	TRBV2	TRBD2	CASSVPKGLERGGLGEQFF	TGTGCCAGCAGTGTGCCCAAGGGGTTAGAGCGGGGAGGTCTCGGGGAGCAGTTCTTC
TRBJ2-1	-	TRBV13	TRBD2	CASSSAGGIYNEQFF	TGTGCCAGCAGCTCAGCGGGGGGGATATACAATGAGCAGTTCTTC
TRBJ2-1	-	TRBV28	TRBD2	CASSLPTSGVGEQFF	TGTGCCAGCAGTTTACCTACTAGCGGAGTGGGTGAGCAGTTCTTC
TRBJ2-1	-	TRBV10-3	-	CAIRLGGGNSNEQFF	TGTGCCATCAGGCTCGGTGGAGGGAACAGCAATGAGCAGTTCTTC
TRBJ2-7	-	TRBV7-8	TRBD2	CASSLDAGLAGLSYEQYF	TGTGCCAGCAGCTTAGATGCCGGTCTAGCGGGTCTCTCCTACGAGCAGTACTTC